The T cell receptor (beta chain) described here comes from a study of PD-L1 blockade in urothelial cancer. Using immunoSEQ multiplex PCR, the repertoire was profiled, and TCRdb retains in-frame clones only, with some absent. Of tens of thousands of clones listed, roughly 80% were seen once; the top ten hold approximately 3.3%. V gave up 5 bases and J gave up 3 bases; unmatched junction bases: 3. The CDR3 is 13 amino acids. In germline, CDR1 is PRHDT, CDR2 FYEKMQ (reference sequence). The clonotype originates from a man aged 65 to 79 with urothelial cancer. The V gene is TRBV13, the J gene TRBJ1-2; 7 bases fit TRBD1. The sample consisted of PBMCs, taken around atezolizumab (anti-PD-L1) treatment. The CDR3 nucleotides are TGTGCCAGCAGCCGGGACAGAGACTATGGCTACACCTTC. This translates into CASSRDRDYGYTF.